This entry describes one T cell receptor (beta chain). This specimen comes from a study of blood T cell repertoires in COVID-19. Produced via immunoSEQ multiplex PCR; TCRdb's table is partial and in-frame only. Among roughly 500,000 clones listed, 80% to 90% were seen once. Germline assignment: CDR1 GTSNPN and CDR2 SVGIG (reference sequence). Unmatched junction bases numbered 8, after V lost 5 bases and J lost 10 bases. The CDR3 is 13 residues long. The V and J genes are TRBV30 and TRBJ1-6; TRBD1 matches 7 bases. This clonotype originated in a man between 18 and 29 years old with COVID-19, enrolled during active disease. The material sequenced was peripheral blood. Here the CDR3 reads CAWDRVVGSPLHF. The CDR3 DNA sequence: TGTGCCTGGGACAGGGTGGTAGGGTCACCCCTCCACTTT.